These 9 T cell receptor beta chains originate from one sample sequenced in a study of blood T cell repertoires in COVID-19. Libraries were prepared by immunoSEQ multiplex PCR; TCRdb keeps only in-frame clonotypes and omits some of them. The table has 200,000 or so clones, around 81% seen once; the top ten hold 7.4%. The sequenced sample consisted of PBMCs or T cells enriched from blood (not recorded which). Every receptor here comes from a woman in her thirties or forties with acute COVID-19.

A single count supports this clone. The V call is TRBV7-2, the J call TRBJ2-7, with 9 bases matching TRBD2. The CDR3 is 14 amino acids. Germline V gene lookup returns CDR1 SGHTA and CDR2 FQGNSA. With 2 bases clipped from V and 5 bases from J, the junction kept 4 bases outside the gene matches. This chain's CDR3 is CASSLPAGGNEQYF. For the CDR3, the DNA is TGTGCCAGCAGCTTACCAGCGGGAGGAAACGAGCAGTACTTC.

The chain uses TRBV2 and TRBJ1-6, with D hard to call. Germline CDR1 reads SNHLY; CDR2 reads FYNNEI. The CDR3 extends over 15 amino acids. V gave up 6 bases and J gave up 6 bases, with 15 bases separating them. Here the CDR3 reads CASRPGSAINSPLHF. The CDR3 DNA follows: TGTGCCAGCAGGCCCGGGAGTGCGATTAATTCACCCCTCCACTTT.

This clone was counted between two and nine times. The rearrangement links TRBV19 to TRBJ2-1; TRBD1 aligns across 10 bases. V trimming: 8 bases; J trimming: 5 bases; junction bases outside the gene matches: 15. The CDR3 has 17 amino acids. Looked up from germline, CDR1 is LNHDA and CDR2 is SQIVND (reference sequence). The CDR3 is CASSALLTGGPHNEQFF. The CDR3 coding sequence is TGTGCCAGTTCAGCCCTCCTGACAGGGGGCCCACACAATGAGCAGTTCTTC.

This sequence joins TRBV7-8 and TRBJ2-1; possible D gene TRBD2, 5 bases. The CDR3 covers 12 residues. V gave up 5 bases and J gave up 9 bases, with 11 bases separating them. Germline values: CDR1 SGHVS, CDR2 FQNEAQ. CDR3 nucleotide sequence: TGTGCCAGCAGCCAAGTAGGAGGTGAGCAGTTCTTC. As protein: CASSQVGGEQFF.

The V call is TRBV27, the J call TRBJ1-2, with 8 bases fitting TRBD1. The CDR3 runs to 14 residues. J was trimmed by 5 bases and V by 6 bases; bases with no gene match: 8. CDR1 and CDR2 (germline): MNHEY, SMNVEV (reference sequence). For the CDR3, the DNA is TGTGCCAGCAGCCAAGGAGACAGGGGTTATGGCTACACCTTC. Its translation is CASSQGDRGYGYTF.

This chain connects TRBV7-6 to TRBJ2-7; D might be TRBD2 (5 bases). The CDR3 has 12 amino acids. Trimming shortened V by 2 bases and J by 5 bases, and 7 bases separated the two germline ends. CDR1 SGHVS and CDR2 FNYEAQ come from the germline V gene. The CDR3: CASSLSGNEQYF. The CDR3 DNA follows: TGTGCCAGCAGCTTATCGGGGAACGAGCAGTACTTC.

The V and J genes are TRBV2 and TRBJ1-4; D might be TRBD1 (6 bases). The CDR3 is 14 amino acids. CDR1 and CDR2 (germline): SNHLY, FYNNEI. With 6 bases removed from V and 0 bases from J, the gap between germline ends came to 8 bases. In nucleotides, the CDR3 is TGTGCCAGCAGGGACAGCGCAACTAATGAAAAACTGTTTTTT. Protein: CASRDSATNEKLFF.

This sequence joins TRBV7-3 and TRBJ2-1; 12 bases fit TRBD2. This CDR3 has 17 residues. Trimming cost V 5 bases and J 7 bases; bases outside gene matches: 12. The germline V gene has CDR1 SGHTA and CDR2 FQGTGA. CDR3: CASSARLAGELWNEQFF. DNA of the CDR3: TGTGCCAGCAGCGCGCGACTAGCGGGGGAGCTGTGGAATGAGCAGTTCTTC.

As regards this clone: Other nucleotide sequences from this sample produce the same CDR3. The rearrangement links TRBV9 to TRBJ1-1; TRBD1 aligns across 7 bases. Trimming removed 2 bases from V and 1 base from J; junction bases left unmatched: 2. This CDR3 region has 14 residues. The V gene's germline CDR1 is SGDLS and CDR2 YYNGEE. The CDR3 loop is CASSVGTANTEAFF. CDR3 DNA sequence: TGTGCCAGCAGCGTCGGGACAGCGAACACTGAAGCTTTCTTT. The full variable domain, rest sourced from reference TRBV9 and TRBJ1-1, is DSGVTQTPKHLITATGQRVTLRCSPRSGDLSVYWYQQSLDQGLQFLIQYYNGEERAKGNILERFSAQQFPDLHSELNLSSLELGDSALYFCASSVGTANTEAFFGQGTRLTVV.